The next 17 T cell receptor beta chains were all read from a single sample in a study of CD8 T cells in Susac syndrome. RNA, at about 0.5 to 1 ug, was reverse transcribed with random hexamers. In TCRdb, the immunoSEQ multiplex PCR reads were re-called with MiXCR into one record per CDR3 protein. The table shows 160,000 or so distinct CDR3 sequences, with about 93% occurring only once. The sequenced material came from CD4+ T cells from PBMCs. The receptor source for this set is a human donor in good health.

The V and J genes are TRBV28 and TRBJ2-7; D is unresolved. The V end was cut by 8 bases, the J end by 6 bases, with 17 bases between. The CDR3 is made up of 13 amino acids. Germline V gives CDR1 MDHEN, CDR2 SYDVKM. This chain's CDR3 is CASSATPETEQYF. The CDR3 DNA sequence: TGTGCCAGCTCTGCGACACCTGAGACCGAGCAGTACTTC. The full variable domain, its missing parts supplied by reference TRBV28 and TRBJ2-7, is DVKVTQSSRYLVKRTGEKVFLECVQDMDHENMFWYRQDPGLGLRLIYFSYDVKMKEKGDIPEGYSVSREKKERFSLILESASTNQTSMYLCASSATPETEQYFGPGTRLTVT.

The chain is built from TRBV3-1 and TRBJ1-2; possible D gene TRBD1, 5 bases. V was trimmed by 1 base and J by 8 bases, leaving 14 bases between them. The length of the CDR3 is 14 residues. Germline V gene lookup returns CDR1 LGHDT and CDR2 YNNKEL (reference sequence). This CDR3 is CASSQVSGLRGYTF. The CDR3 region has the DNA TGTGCCAGCAGCCAAGTCTCAGGGTTGAGGGGCTACACCTTC.

The rearrangement links TRBV5-1 to TRBJ2-6, with D possibly being TRBD1 or TRBD2 (5 bases each). The CDR3 is 15 residues long. Trimming shortened V by 4 bases and J by 3 bases, and 11 bases separated the two germline ends. Germline CDR1 reads SGHRS; CDR2 reads YFSETQ. CDR3: CASSTGTGGANVLTF. In DNA form, the CDR3 reads TGCGCCAGCAGCACCGGGACGGGTGGGGCCAACGTCCTGACTTTC.

The chain has TRBV5-1 and TRBJ2-3, with 9 bases that match TRBD1. The germline CDR1 and CDR2 sequences are SGHRS and YFSETQ. Germline trimming cut 4 bases from V and 2 bases from J; bases unmatched to any gene: 8. The CDR3 is made up of 16 amino acids. The CDR3: CASSPRTGAVTDTQYF. Here the CDR3 DNA reads TGCGCCAGCAGCCCTCGGACAGGGGCAGTCACAGATACGCAGTATTTT.

The chain uses TRBV7-3 and TRBJ2-7; a weak D match, TRBD1 (6 bases). The CDR3 length is 14 residues. Trimming took 5 bases from V and 5 from J, leaving 16 bases between them. In germline, CDR1 is SGHTA, CDR2 FQGTGA. Here the CDR3 reads CASSPRAGDHEQYF. CDR3 in DNA: TGTGCCAGCAGCCCAAGGGCAGGGGATCACGAGCAGTACTTC.

The rearrangement uses TRBV3-1 and TRBJ1-2, with 7 bases that match TRBD1. The CDR3 sequence is 14 residues long. The junction had 7 bases not matched to a gene; V was cut back by 1 base and J by 8 bases. CDR1 and CDR2 (germline): LGHDT, YNNKEL (reference sequence). CDR3 residues: CASSQGRGGTGYTF. CDR3 DNA sequence: TGTGCCAGCAGCCAAGGGAGAGGGGGCACCGGCTACACCTTC. Full variable domain (rest looked up from reference TRBV3-1 and TRBJ1-2): DTAVSQTPKYLVTQMGNDKSIKCEQNLGHDTMYWYKQDSKKFLKIMFSYNNKELIINETVPNRFSPKSPDKAHLNLHINSLELGDSAVYFCASSQGRGGTGYTFGSGTRLTVV.

The chain employs TRBV11-2 and TRBJ2-5; D may be TRBD2 (7 bases). Per germline, CDR1 SGHAT and CDR2 FQNNGV. The germline V and J ends were trimmed by 10 bases and 4 bases, with 22 bases remaining between them. The CDR3 extends over 15 amino acids. The CDR3 sequence is CATGTGGPLGETQYF. DNA for the CDR3: TGTGCCACAGGGACCGGGGGGCCATTGGGAGAGACCCAGTACTTC.

The chain is built from TRBV9 and TRBJ1-1; D is ambiguous. The germline V gene has CDR1 SGDLS and CDR2 YYNGEE. This CDR3 region has 15 residues. V lost 2 bases and J lost 4, with 15 bases in between. The CDR3 protein is CASSVADLWGTEAFF. CDR3 coding DNA: TGTGCCAGCAGCGTGGCGGACCTGTGGGGCACTGAAGCTTTCTTT.

The chain links TRBV2 to TRBJ1-5; 7 nucleotides match TRBD1. V trimming: 6 bases; J trimming: 0 bases; junction bases outside the gene matches: 8. CDR3 length: 16 amino acids. Germline CDR1 reads SNHLY; CDR2 reads FYNNEI. CDR3 sequence reads: CASRRDSTFSNQPQHF. The CDR3 region has the DNA TGTGCCAGCAGGCGGGACAGCACGTTTAGCAATCAGCCCCAGCATTTT.

The chain has TRBV4-1 and TRBJ1-6; D is perhaps TRBD1 (5 bases). Trimming took 1 base from V and 7 from J, leaving 8 bases between them. The germline CDR1 and CDR2 sequences are MGHRA and YSYEKL. The CDR3 is 14 residues long. Here the CDR3 reads CASSQGGVNSPLHF. CDR3 nucleotide sequence: TGCGCCAGCAGCCAAGGGGGCGTAAATTCACCCCTCCACTTT.

J is TRBJ2-3 and V is TRBV2; 10 bases fit TRBD2. This CDR3 spans 16 amino acids. Germline loops: CDR1 SNHLY, CDR2 FYNNEI. V was clipped by 4 bases and J by 6 bases; unmatched bases: 10. The CDR3 DNA reads as TGTGCCAGCAGTGTACACCCAGCGGGGGGGGTGGATACGCAGTATTTT. Residues: CASSVHPAGGVDTQYF. Full variable domain (missing parts from reference TRBV2 and TRBJ2-3): EPEVTQTPSHQVTQMGQEVILRCVPISNHLYFYWYRQILGQKVEFLVSFYNNEISEKSEIFDDQFSVERPDGSNFTLKIRSTKLEDSAMYFCASSVHPAGGVDTQYFGPGTRLTVL.

This chain connects TRBV5-1 to TRBJ2-2; D is unresolved. Trimming took 0 bases from V and 1 from J, leaving 7 bases between them. The germline V gene encodes CDR1 SGHRS and CDR2 YFSETQ. The CDR3 sequence is 15 residues long. In DNA form, the CDR3 reads TGCGCCAGCAGCTTGGAAGGTGTGAACACCGGGGAGCTGTTTTTT. Amino acids: CASSLEGVNTGELFF. Full variable domain (rest looked up from reference TRBV5-1 and TRBJ2-2): KAGVTQTPRYLIKTRGQQVTLSCSPISGHRSVSWYQQTPGQGLQFLFEYFSETQRNKGNFPGRFSGRQFSNSRSEMNVSTLELGDSALYLCASSLEGVNTGELFFGEGSRLTVL.

The rearrangement links TRBV6-6 to TRBJ2-1, with TRBD1 identical over 8 bases. Germline V CDR1 and CDR2: MNHNY, SVGAGI (reference sequence). Trimming cost V 6 bases and J 2 bases; bases outside gene matches: 9. The CDR3 totals 16 residues. DNA for the CDR3: TGTGCCAGCAGATCAGGGGGCCCCGACCCCTACAATGAGCAGTTCTTC. Translated: CASRSGGPDPYNEQFF.

V and J are TRBV18 and TRBJ2-2, with D uncertain. Germline V CDR1 and CDR2: KGHSH, LQKENI. The CDR3 length is 12 residues. Deletions cut 2 bases from V and 5 bases from J, with 3 bases between. CDR3 sequence: CASSPMTGELFF. The DNA for the CDR3 is TGTGCCAGCTCACCAATGACCGGGGAGCTGTTTTTT.

J is TRBJ2-7 and V is TRBV2; D may be TRBD1 (5 bases). The CDR3 contains 11 residues. Germline V gene sequence: CDR1 SNHLY, CDR2 FYNNEI. Trimming cost V 7 bases and J 6 bases, with 10 bases left between them. The DNA for the CDR3 is TGTGCCAGCAACCTAGACAGCGAGCAGTACTTC. The encoded protein is CASNLDSEQYF.

This sequence joins TRBV13 and TRBJ2-2; 11 positions agree with TRBD1. Germline assignment: CDR1 PRHDT and CDR2 FYEKMQ (reference sequence). This CDR3 region has 16 residues. Trimming took 5 bases from V and 2 from J; bases not matched to a gene: 4. The CDR3 is CASSLDRGLNTGELFF. CDR3 sequence (DNA): TGTGCCAGCAGCCTGGACAGGGGGCTCAACACCGGGGAGCTGTTTTTT.

The rearrangement joins TRBV29-1 to TRBJ2-1; 8 bases match TRBD1. The CDR3 consists of 13 residues. Trimming at V came to 7 bases and at J to 1 base, leaving 3 bases not matched to a gene. CDR1 is SQVTM and CDR2 is ANQGSEA in the germline V gene. The CDR3 reads CSAQGESYNEQFF. CDR3 DNA sequence: TGCAGCGCACAGGGGGAGTCCTACAATGAGCAGTTCTTC.